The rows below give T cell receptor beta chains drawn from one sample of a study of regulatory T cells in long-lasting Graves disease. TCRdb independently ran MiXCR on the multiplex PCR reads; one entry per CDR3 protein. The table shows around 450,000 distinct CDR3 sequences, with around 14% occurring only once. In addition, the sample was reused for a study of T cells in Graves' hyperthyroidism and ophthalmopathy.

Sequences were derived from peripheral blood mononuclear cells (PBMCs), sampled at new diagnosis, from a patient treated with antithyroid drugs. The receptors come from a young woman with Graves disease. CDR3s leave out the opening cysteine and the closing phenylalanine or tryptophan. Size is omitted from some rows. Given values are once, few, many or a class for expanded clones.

ASSYTANTEAF	TRBV27	few	TRBJ1-1	11
SAPVGLASSYEQY	TRBV20-1	few	TRBJ2-7	13
SVVWSSGINEQF	TRBV29-1	.	TRBJ2-1	12
SARDPTGFVRETQY	TRBV20-1	many	TRBJ2-5	14
ATSKVAGLYEQY	TRBV15	many	TRBJ2-7	12
ASSLGRGGGSLYNEQF	TRBV13	few	TRBJ2-1	16
ASNEGVSLDTQY	TRBV6-1	few	TRBJ2-3	12
ASSQGGEGYT	TRBV7-9	.	TRBJ1-2	10
ATGAGFTGANVLT	TRBV10-3	few	TRBJ2-6	13
ASSIVTGRNREQY	TRBV19	.	TRBJ2-7	13
ASSIREMLADTQY	TRBV7-2	many	TRBJ2-3	13
SAWPSGVGTEAF	TRBV20-1	many	TRBJ1-1	12
SARSPGGPVETQY	TRBV20-1	many	TRBJ2-5	13
SARDPGLAGVGTGELF	TRBV20-1	many	TRBJ2-2	16
ASSRRVGGRTEAF	TRBV14	.	TRBJ1-1	13
ASSPASSPLH	TRBV28	.	TRBJ1-6	10
SASNRGNEQF	TRBV20-1	many	TRBJ2-1	10
ASSYIVGQGPFDSPLH	TRBV6-2/TRBV6-3	many	TRBJ1-6	16
SGRGGAYNEQF	TRBV20-1	many	TRBJ2-1	11
ASRAQGAGNQPQH	TRBV6-1	few	TRBJ1-5	13
ASRQWLQETQY	TRBV28	many	TRBJ2-5	11
ATSDLRRKEGADTEAF	TRBV24-1	many	TRBJ1-1	16
ASSSTAGSTGELF	TRBV7-3	few	TRBJ2-2	13
ASRISGVQGNEQF	TRBV28	many	TRBJ2-1	13
ASSRSTAGGPGDTQY	TRBV5-6	many	TRBJ2-3	15
ASFPRSSVGRPSGNTIY	TRBV2	many	TRBJ1-3	17
ASSHGREYNQPQH	TRBV6-1	few	TRBJ1-5	13
ASSATAGNQPQH	TRBV12-3/TRBV12-4	many	TRBJ1-5	12
ASSPLLEAGDYGYT	TRBV18	many	TRBJ1-2	14
ASSFPREWSYEQY	TRBV28	many	TRBJ2-7	13
ASSTTGNLYEQY	TRBV2	many	TRBJ2-7	12
AWSRGYEQY	TRBV30	many	TRBJ2-7	9
ASSIMETQY	TRBV19	.	.	9
ASSFRDTRSYNEQF	TRBV7-9	many	TRBJ2-1	14
ASSLSRRAGQNIQY	TRBV5-6	once	TRBJ2-4	14
AWAQGPRELF	TRBV30	few	TRBJ2-2	10
ASSLWGRTEAF	TRBV5-5	many	TRBJ1-1	11
ASGGVRGVFEQF	TRBV28	many	TRBJ2-1	12
SVEFPADEQF	TRBV29-1	.	TRBJ2-1	10
ASSPGTSGRDIQY	TRBV27	few	TRBJ2-4	13
ASSPGTGASYT	TRBV14	.	TRBJ1-2	11
ASSEGGRRDNQPQH	TRBV2	.	TRBJ1-5	14
SARDQDSQPYNEQF	TRBV20-1	few	TRBJ2-1	14
AISDIIGLAGEAETQY	TRBV10-3	many	TRBJ2-5	16
ASSLSLAEAF	TRBV12-3/TRBV12-4	.	TRBJ1-1	10
ASSDGTTDTQY	TRBV5-6	many	TRBJ2-3	11
ASSPQGTNQPQH	TRBV12-3/TRBV12-4	many	TRBJ1-5	12
ASSPLEGRETQY	TRBV18	.	.	12
ASRGDGRASGETQY	TRBV7-9	once	TRBJ2-5	14
ASSLTLQATNQPQH	TRBV28	many	TRBJ1-5	14
ASSQPTGSAIQETQY	TRBV14	few	.	15